This TCR beta chain was observed in a study of CD8 T cells in Susac syndrome. As for the study in general: When blood was drawn, patients with Susac syndrome were on intravenous immunoglobulin alone, on corticosteroids, or therapy-naive.

The CDR3 is 14 amino acids. The germline CDR1 and CDR2 sequences are SGDLS and YYNGEE. RNA, at about 0.45 to 1 ug, was reverse transcribed with random hexamers. TCRdb reprocessed the immunoSEQ multiplex PCR reads with MiXCR, giving one entry per CDR3 protein. This table holds some 120,000 distinct CDR3 sequences, over 85% found once. Concerning this clonotype itself: One end of the junction varies from germline; a read error may be responsible.

The genes are TRBV9 and TRBJ2-3; 11 bases map to TRBD2. This clonotype was obtained from a human donor with Susac syndrome. The source material was CD8+ T cells from PBMCs. In DNA form, the CDR3 reads TGTGCCAGCAGCGTAGGGGGGACTAGCGGCTCCTTGGATTTT. Protein: CASSVGGTSGSLDF.